Listed here are 15 T cell receptor beta chains from one sample, sequenced in a study of blood T cells in healthy people across ages. Then a second PCR, running roughly 7 to 11 cycles, was carried out with a sample-barcoded 5' primer and a J-beta primer mix. In TCRdb, the 5' RACE reads were re-called with MiXCR into one record per CDR3 protein. Seen here are some 1,000,000 distinct CDR3 sequences, under 30% observed once, and the top ten hold approximately 0.79%. These data were also reused for a study on T cells of mothers and their children.

The sequenced sample consisted of blood. These receptors all come from a girl aged 2 to 10 in good health.

This clonotype was seen a handful of times. V usage is TRBV4-3 and J usage is TRBJ2-7; D uncertain. This CDR3 spans 16 amino acids. V was clipped by 0 bases and J by 2 bases, with 14 bases between them. Per germline, CDR1 LGHNA and CDR2 YSLEER. The CDR3, as DNA: TGCGCCAGCAGCCAAGAGAACGGACCATTCGCCTACGAGCAGTACTTC. Translated: CASSQENGPFAYEQYF.

This clonotype was seen a few times. V and J are TRBV29-1 and TRBJ2-5, with TRBD1 matching 8 bases. The germline V gene has CDR1 SQVTM and CDR2 ANQGSEA. The CDR3 is 15 residues long. V gave up 4 bases and J gave up 4 bases; unmatched junction bases: 11. CDR3 coding DNA: TGCAGCGTTGGGGACAGGTACCGGCTTATAGAGACCCAGTACTTC. Protein sequence: CSVGDRYRLIETQYF.

The rearrangement links TRBV3-1 to TRBJ1-2; no reliable D call. The CDR3 runs to 14 residues. Trimming removed 0 bases at V and 4 bases at J, with 9 bases between. Germline CDR1 and CDR2: LGHDT and YNNKEL (reference sequence). Here the CDR3 reads CASSQDRQPYGYTF. CDR3 sequence (DNA): TGTGCCAGCAGCCAAGATCGTCAGCCCTATGGCTACACCTTC.

The chain links TRBV7-9 to TRBJ1-4; D not certain. Germline lookup yields CDR1 SEHNR and CDR2 FQNEAQ (reference sequence). The CDR3 is 15 residues long. Deletions cut 3 bases from V and 0 bases from J, with 8 bases between. For the CDR3, the DNA is TGTGCCAGCAGCTTGGCAGTAGCAACTAATGAAAAACTGTTTTTT. Encoded protein: CASSLAVATNEKLFF.

The chain recombines TRBV29-1 with TRBJ1-1; D not certain. CDR3 length: 12 amino acids. The germline V gene encodes CDR1 SQVTM and CDR2 ANQGSEA. Trimming cost V 3 bases and J 6 bases, with 11 bases left between them. In DNA, the CDR3 is TGCAGCGTTGATTTGCGAGGCCCTGAAGCTTTCTTT. Translating it yields CSVDLRGPEAFF.

The chain has TRBV3-1 and TRBJ1-2; D unresolved. The CDR3 consists of 12 residues. The germline V and J ends were trimmed by 0 bases and 8 bases, with 7 bases remaining between them. Germline V gene sequence: CDR1 LGHDT, CDR2 YNNKEL (reference sequence). The CDR3 protein is CASSQDAEGYTF. The CDR3 coding sequence is TGTGCCAGCAGCCAAGATGCTGAGGGCTACACCTTC.

This clonotype was seen a few times. V is TRBV5-1 and J is TRBJ2-7; 8 bases map to TRBD1. The V segment lost 3 bases and the J segment 5 bases; nucleotides outside the gene matches: 7. The length of the CDR3 is 14 residues. Germline lookup yields CDR1 SGHRS and CDR2 YFSETQ. Here the CDR3 DNA reads TGCGCCAGCAGCTCACTGACAGGGGTGGACGAGCAGTACTTC. It translates to CASSSLTGVDEQYF.

The V call is TRBV7-2, the J call TRBJ2-3, with 9 positions matching TRBD1. This CDR3 comprises 17 residues. V shed 1 base, J shed 8 bases, and the junction held 13 bases outside the gene matches. CDR1 and CDR2 from the germline V gene are SGHTA and FQGNSA. DNA for the CDR3: TGTGCCAGCAGCTTAGGAGGTGGGACAGGGTGGAGTGGTACGCAGTATTTT. Protein: CASSLGGGTGWSGTQYF.

There are a few counts of this clonotype. J is TRBJ2-5 and V is TRBV7-2; weak D call: TRBD2 (6 bases). Looked up from germline, CDR1 is SGHTA and CDR2 is FQGNSA. Trimming took off 4 bases at V and 7 bases at J, with 16 bases between the two ends. The CDR3 is 14 residues long. The CDR3 coding sequence is TGTGCCAGCAGCTCAAAGGCGGGAAGAGGGACCCAGTACTTC. Encoded protein: CASSSKAGRGTQYF.

In its sample, this clonotype was seen a few times. Sequence at one end of the junction differs from germline and may be a read error. The chain couples TRBV24-1 to TRBJ1-1; 10 bases line up with TRBD1. This CDR3 has 13 residues. Germline V gives CDR1 KGHDR, CDR2 SFDVKD. CDR3 loop: CVTMGQGYTEAFF. In nucleotides, the CDR3 is TGTGTCACCATGGGACAGGGGTACACTGAAGCTTTCTTT.

CDR3 region: CASSYSFRGVLGAQYF. The CDR3 region has the DNA TGTGCCAGCAGTTACTCCTTTCGGGGGGTCCTGGGGGCCCAGTACTTC. This chain connects TRBV6-5 to TRBJ2-5, with TRBD2 matching 7 bases. Germline V CDR1 and CDR2: MNHEY, SVGAGI. V trimming: 0 bases; J trimming: 9 bases; junction bases outside the gene matches: 13. The CDR3 loop spans 16 amino acids.

This clonotype was counted only a few times. This chain links TRBV9 with TRBJ1-1; D ambiguous. Germline V gene lookup returns CDR1 SGDLS and CDR2 YYNGEE. This CDR3 has 14 amino acids. V lost 0 bases and J lost 8, with 14 bases in between. CDR3 nucleotide sequence: TGTGCCAGCAGCGTAGACGGGGTATCCTCGGAAGCTTTCTTT. Its translation: CASSVDGVSSEAFF.

The genes are TRBV4-1 and TRBJ1-2, with D maybe TRBD1 (5 bases). The V end lost 3 bases, the J end lost 6 bases, and 14 bases lay between the germline ends. This CDR3 comprises 14 residues. Germline CDR1 MGHRA, CDR2 YSYEKL. CDR3 coding DNA: TGCGCCAGCAGCCAGGGTGGGGCTTTCGATGGCTACACCTTC. Translating it yields CASSQGGAFDGYTF.

In its sample, this clonotype was seen a few times. The chain employs TRBV27 and TRBJ2-3; D call uncertain. The CDR3 spans 13 residues. Trimming shortened V by 2 bases and J by 5 bases, and 8 bases separated the two germline ends. From germline, CDR1 is MNHEY and CDR2 SMNVEV (reference sequence). This CDR3 is CASSLLDVDTQYF. Written as DNA, the CDR3 is TGTGCCAGCAGTTTACTCGATGTAGATACGCAGTATTTT.

The V call is TRBV12-3 or TRBV12-4, the J call TRBJ2-2; 12 bases map to TRBD2. V trimming: 5 bases; J trimming: 10 bases; junction bases outside the gene matches: 2. The length of the CDR3 is 13 residues. DNA for the CDR3: TGTGCCAGCAGTCGACTAGCGGGAGTGGAGCTGTTTTTT. It yields the protein CASSRLAGVELFF.